These T cell receptor beta chains were read from a single sample in a study of blood T cell repertoires in COVID-19. The table came from immunoSEQ multiplex PCR; TCRdb's copy has only in-frame clones and leaves some out. The sample includes roughly 250,000 clones, roughly 84% of them seen just once. Sequenced: peripheral blood. Receptors were obtained from a person aged 70 to 85 with COVID-19, enrolled during active disease. Both conserved end residues are part of each CDR3. Each record gives: V gene, J gene, clone size, D gene, CDR3 protein, CDR3 DNA. A D gene is named only where the DNA matches it firmly. Clone size is stated in some rows and not others, as once, few, many or a class when expanded.

v_gene: TRBV11-2
j_gene: TRBJ1-6
abundance: once
d_gene: NA
CDR3aa: CASSPTGLDSPLHF
CDR3nt: TGTGCCAGCAGCCCGACGGGTCTTGATTCACCCCTCCACTTT

v_gene: TRBV27
j_gene: TRBJ1-1
abundance: NA
d_gene: NA
CDR3aa: CASSFGTLDEAFF
CDR3nt: TGTGCCAGCAGTTTCGGGACACTGGACGAAGCTTTCTTT

v_gene: TRBV11-2
j_gene: TRBJ2-7
abundance: NA
d_gene: TRBD1
CDR3aa: CASSLGRQGSYEQYF
CDR3nt: TGTGCCAGCAGCTTAGGGCGACAGGGATCCTACGAGCAGTACTTC

v_gene: TRBV7-9
j_gene: TRBJ2-1
abundance: NA
d_gene: TRBD2
CDR3aa: CASSPLAGQHYNEQFF
CDR3nt: TGTGCCAGCAGCCCACTAGCGGGGCAGCACTACAATGAGCAGTTCTTC

v_gene: TRBV7-8
j_gene: TRBJ2-7
abundance: NA
d_gene: NA
CDR3aa: CASSSLDSAYEQYF
CDR3nt: TGTGCCAGCAGCTCGTTGGACAGTGCCTACGAGCAGTACTTC

v_gene: TRBV5-5
j_gene: TRBJ1-6
abundance: NA
d_gene: TRBD1
CDR3aa: CASTSITGGKYNSPLHF
CDR3nt: TGTGCCAGCACCTCTATTACAGGGGGCAAATATAATTCACCCCTCCACTTT

v_gene: TRBV19
j_gene: TRBJ2-7
abundance: NA
d_gene: TRBD2
CDR3aa: CASSGLAGAYEQYF
CDR3nt: TGTGCCAGTAGTGGACTAGCGGGAGCCTACGAGCAGTACTTC

v_gene: TRBV7-2
j_gene: TRBJ2-7
abundance: NA
d_gene: TRBD1
CDR3aa: CASSRTGGTYEQYF
CDR3nt: TGTGCCAGCAGCCGGACAGGGGGGACCTACGAGCAGTACTTC

v_gene: TRBV30
j_gene: TRBJ1-2
abundance: NA
d_gene: NA
CDR3aa: CAWSDVGRNYGYTF
CDR3nt: TGTGCCTGGAGTGACGTGGGCCGGAACTATGGCTACACCTTC

v_gene: TRBV4-1
j_gene: TRBJ1-1
abundance: NA
d_gene: NA
CDR3aa: CASSQQGSGRLNTEAFF
CDR3nt: TGCGCCAGCAGCCAACAGGGTAGTGGACGGCTGAACACTGAAGCTTTCTTT

v_gene: TRBV28
j_gene: TRBJ2-7
abundance: once
d_gene: NA
CDR3aa: CASQGPLLPEQYF
CDR3nt: TGTGCCAGTCAGGGGCCACTCCTCCCCGAGCAGTACTTC

v_gene: TRBV19
j_gene: TRBJ2-3
abundance: NA
d_gene: TRBD2
CDR3aa: CASNPSGGVGSDTQYF
CDR3nt: TGTGCCAGTAACCCTAGCGGGGGGGTTGGGTCAGATACGCAGTATTTT

v_gene: TRBV5-4
j_gene: TRBJ2-2
abundance: NA
d_gene: NA
CDR3aa: CASSEYRSPNTGELFF
CDR3nt: TGTGCCAGCAGCGAATACAGGTCCCCGAACACCGGGGAGCTGTTTTTT

v_gene: TRBV10-3
j_gene: TRBJ2-1
abundance: NA
d_gene: TRBD2
CDR3aa: CATLAGEGDEQFF
CDR3nt: TGTGCCACCTTAGCGGGAGAGGGCGATGAGCAGTTCTTC

v_gene: TRBV3-1/TRBV3-2
j_gene: TRBJ1-4
abundance: NA
d_gene: TRBD1
CDR3aa: CASSHKDRGLYEKLFF
CDR3nt: TGTGCCAGCAGCCACAAAGACAGGGGGCTTTATGAAAAACTGTTTTTT

v_gene: TRBV13
j_gene: TRBJ2-2
abundance: few
d_gene: TRBD2
CDR3aa: CASTPGRGGGTGELFF
CDR3nt: TGTGCCAGCACTCCCGGGAGGGGGGGCGGAACCGGGGAGCTGTTTTTT

v_gene: TRBV28
j_gene: TRBJ2-7
abundance: NA
d_gene: TRBD2
CDR3aa: CASSLSARTGTSGVF
CDR3nt: TGTGCCAGCAGTTTATCGGCCAGAACCGGGACTAGCGGCGTCTTC

v_gene: TRBV5-1
j_gene: TRBJ2-2
abundance: NA
d_gene: TRBD2
CDR3aa: CASSKGLAGGPSNTGELFF
CDR3nt: TGCGCCAGCAGCAAGGGACTAGCGGGAGGGCCTTCGAACACCGGGGAGCTGTTTTTT

v_gene: TRBV19
j_gene: TRBJ1-2
abundance: NA
d_gene: TRBD1
CDR3aa: CASSPTQGQRYGYTF
CDR3nt: TGTGCCAGTAGTCCAACCCAGGGACAGCGCTATGGCTACACCTTC

v_gene: TRBV9
j_gene: TRBJ2-5
abundance: once
d_gene: TRBD2
CDR3aa: CASSSRGAGGRETQYF
CDR3nt: TGTGCCAGCAGCTCCAGAGGGGCGGGGGGCAGGGAGACCCAGTACTTC

v_gene: TRBV4-1
j_gene: TRBJ2-5
abundance: NA
d_gene: TRBD2
CDR3aa: CASSQLGTSSSQYF
CDR3nt: TGCGCCAGCAGCCAATTGGGGACTAGTTCATCCCAGTACTTC

v_gene: TRBV2
j_gene: TRBJ1-1
abundance: NA
d_gene: TRBD1
CDR3aa: CASSLSGTGNTEAFF
CDR3nt: TGTGCCAGCAGCCTCAGCGGGACAGGGAACACTGAAGCTTTCTTT

v_gene: TRBV4-1
j_gene: TRBJ2-7
abundance: NA
d_gene: NA
CDR3aa: CASSQPITRGRTYEQYF
CDR3nt: TGCGCCAGCAGCCAACCTATAACCAGGGGGAGGACCTACGAGCAGTACTTC

v_gene: TRBV6-5
j_gene: TRBJ2-1
abundance: NA
d_gene: NA
CDR3aa: CASSYELTYNEQFF
CDR3nt: TGTGCCAGCAGTTATGAACTTACCTACAATGAGCAGTTCTTC

v_gene: TRBV9
j_gene: TRBJ1-6
abundance: NA
d_gene: NA
CDR3aa: CASSETTGISYNSPLHF
CDR3nt: TGTGCCAGCAGCGAGACAACAGGGATCTCCTATAATTCACCCCTCCACTTT

v_gene: TRBV4-1
j_gene: TRBJ2-3
abundance: NA
d_gene: TRBD2
CDR3aa: CASSQESASGGLTNTQYF
CDR3nt: TGCGCCAGCAGCCAAGAATCGGCTAGCGGGGGACTCACGAATACGCAGTATTTT

v_gene: TRBV3-1/TRBV3-2
j_gene: TRBJ1-1
abundance: NA
d_gene: NA
CDR3aa: CASSQGPQGRTEAFF
CDR3nt: TGTGCCAGCAGCCAAGGCCCACAGGGTCGCACTGAAGCTTTCTTT

v_gene: TRBV7-2
j_gene: TRBJ2-7
abundance: few
d_gene: NA
CDR3aa: CASSLTGARTYEQYF
CDR3nt: TGTGCCAGCAGCTTAACAGGCGCTCGGACCTACGAGCAGTACTTC

v_gene: TRBV28
j_gene: TRBJ1-1
abundance: NA
d_gene: NA
CDR3aa: CATTLRESGAFF
CDR3nt: TGTGCCACAACCCTCAGGGAGAGCGGGGCTTTCTTT

v_gene: TRBV12-3/TRBV12-4
j_gene: TRBJ2-4
abundance: NA
d_gene: TRBD1
CDR3aa: CASRGQGLNIQYF
CDR3nt: TGTGCCAGCAGGGGACAGGGATTAAACATTCAGTACTTC

v_gene: TRBV6-5
j_gene: TRBJ2-1
abundance: NA
d_gene: TRBD2
CDR3aa: CASSRTSERYNEQFF
CDR3nt: TGTGCCAGCAGTCGGACTAGCGAGCGCTACAATGAGCAGTTCTTC